This TCR beta chain emerged from a study of graft-versus-host responses after intestinal transplantation (TCRdb year 2021). Context from the whole study: Recipients received multivisceral, liver-intestinal, or isolated intestinal transplants. Every recipient was given anti-thymocyte globulin induction, followed by around three years of maintenance tacrolimus and steroids. After intestinal transplantation, graft-versus-host and host-versus-graft alloreactive T cell clones in the graft, circulation and bone marrow were tracked using bulk TCR-beta CDR3 sequencing. Alloreactive clones were identified by sequencing pre-transplant mixed lymphocyte reaction products and comparing these products with unstimulated pre-transplant donor and recipient T cells. A cohort of about two dozen intestinal transplant recipients, including one retransplant, was enrolled, and 3 patients lacking pretransplant specimens were excluded. Donor T cell macrochimerism was defined as a peak of at least 4% donor T cells among recipient peripheral blood mononuclear cells. Rather than going through the commercial service, samples from a few later patients were sequenced in-house on an Illumina MiSeq and processed with MiXCR. General conclusions and limits of the study: Early after transplant, peak levels of circulating GvH clones were associated with declines in HvG clones. High GvH to HvG T cell clonal ratios were observed in the allografts of patients with donor T cell macrochimerism. GvH clones were detected in recipient bone marrow, and some appeared earlier in ileal mucosa or blood, consistent with an intestinal mucosal origin. Conclusions were limited by the relatively low number and heterogeneity of intestinal transplant patients.

Libraries were constructed by the immunoSEQ multiplex PCR assay. For most patients, genomic DNA was isolated with the Qiagen DNeasy Blood and Tissue Kit and shipped frozen to Adaptive Biotechnologies for TCR sequencing. For most patients, genomic DNA was subjected to high-throughput TCR-beta CDR3 sequencing by Adaptive Biotechnologies. The original pipeline was this. Adaptive's ImmunoSEQ software supplied the TCR sequencing data for approximately 18 patients, while MiXCR and VDJtools were used to process three other patients. To correct CD4 versus CD8 sorting errors, any sequence found in both subsets at a frequency ratio below 5:1 was removed. Because the origin of CDR3 nucleotide sequences shared between donor and recipient could not be assigned, those sequences were removed. At least 2-fold expansion over unstimulated cells and a minimum CFSE-low frequency of 0.002% (template counts) or 0.001% (read counts) were required for clones to be classified as alloreactive. Clones were considered mappable if detected in sequenced pre-transplant spleen, lymph node, or MLR CFSE-low populations of the donor or recipient. Cumulative frequency of alloreactive clones was calculated as a percentage of all sequences weighted by copy number. The immuneACCESS repertoire file appears here via TCRdb, limited to in-frame rearrangements. These files lack a portion of the clones; in checked studies, under half of the deficit traces to unresolved V genes, and the cause of the others is not known. The V and J calls and clone size are taken from that table; D and trimming were inferred from the DNA. The sample records roughly 100,000 clones, less than 95% of which are singletons. The ten largest make up around 0.07% of the sample.

Regarding this clone: Its specific antigen is unknown. Base qualities were left out, and no much larger clone turns up one base away.

This sample's time point label indicates: cells obtained before transplantation from donor or recipient. CD3+CD4+ and CD3+CD8+ populations were FACS-sorted from unstimulated pre-transplant donor and recipient cells taken from spleen or lymph nodes. V is pared back by 5 bases and J by 6 bases, with 14 bases lying between the germline termini. The CDR3 goes from the cysteine to the phenylalanine over 13 residues. Of all the DNA, just the CDR3 is kept, 39 bases in frame from base 1. The CDR1 and CDR2 encoded by the germline V gene (reference sequence) are LNHNV and YYDKDF. The chain is assembled from TRBV15 and TRBJ2-7, and perhaps TRBD1 as D gene, on 6 matching bases. The TCR was taken from a human donor who was the organ donor for an intestinal transplant. The specimen was unstimulated CD8+ T cells sorted from spleen or lymph node cells, collected before transplant. The CDR3 sequence is CATSQRGFFEQYF. The DNA sequence is as follows: TGTGCCACCAGCCAAAGGGGGTTCTTCGAGCAGTACTTC.